One sample yielded the 7 T cell receptor beta chains listed below, sequenced in a study of radiotherapy plus CTLA-4 blockade in lung cancer. Only in-frame clones appear in the TCRdb table, and some are missing; sequencing was by immunoSEQ multiplex PCR. The sample records more than 40,000 clones, 65% to 70% being singletons. The sample consisted of peripheral blood, taken from a patient treated with radiotherapy plus ipilimumab. The receptors derive from a human donor with non-small cell lung cancer who had a partial response to radiotherapy plus ipilimumab.

V is TRBV19 and J is TRBJ1-5; a weak D match, TRBD1 (6 bases). The V end lost 6 bases, the J end lost 2 bases, and 14 bases lay between the germline ends. The CDR3 is made up of 15 amino acids. Looked up from germline, CDR1 is LNHDA and CDR2 is SQIVND (reference sequence). The DNA of the CDR3 is TGTGCCAGTAGGGATCCGGCAGGGGGCAATCAGCCCCAGCATTTT. Residues: CASRDPAGGNQPQHF. Full variable domain (missing parts from reference TRBV19 and TRBJ1-5): DGGITQSPKYLFRKEGQNVTLSCEQNLNHDAMYWYRQDPGQGLRLIYYSQIVNDFQKGDIAEGYSVSREKKESFPLTVTSAQKNPTAFYLCASRDPAGGNQPQHFGDGTRLSIL.

This clone was observed a handful of times. The J gene is TRBJ1-4, the V gene TRBV2; no clear D. The CDR3 has 13 residues. Germline V CDR1 and CDR2: SNHLY, FYNNEI. V was shortened by 10 bases and J by 3 bases, with 12 bases between the two germline ends. CDR3 DNA: TGTGCCACCCGGCGGGGAGCTAATGAAAAACTGTTTTTT. Protein: CATRRGANEKLFF. Based on the CDR3 plus reference TRBV2 and TRBJ1-4, the full variable domain is EPEVTQTPSHQVTQMGQEVILRCVPISNHLYFYWYRQILGQKVEFLVSFYNNEISEKSEIFDDQFSVERPDGSNFTLKIRSTKLEDSAMYFCATRRGANEKLFFGSGTQLSVL.

This chain links TRBV30 with TRBJ2-1; 8 nucleotides agree with TRBD1. There are 15 residues in the CDR3. The ends lost 4 bases at V and 8 bases at J; junction bases unmatched: 13. Per the germline V gene, CDR1 is GTSNPN and CDR2 is SVGIG (reference sequence). CDR3 amino acids: CAWTPSTTGVDEQFF. The CDR3 nucleotides read TGTGCCTGGACGCCCTCGACGACAGGGGTGGATGAGCAGTTCTTC.

The V call is TRBV6-5, the J call TRBJ2-5, with TRBD2 matching over 10 bases. Matching the DNA end better, TRBJ2-7 makes the J call doubtful. CDR1 is MNHEY and CDR2 is SVGAGI in the germline V gene. The CDR3 totals 14 residues. CDR3 coding DNA: TGTGCCAGCAGAACCCTAGCGGGGGCCTACGAGCAGTACTTC. Its protein is CASRTLAGAYEQYF.

The chain uses TRBV4-3 and TRBJ1-4; D might be TRBD1 (6 bases). Germline CDR1 LGHNA, CDR2 YSLEER. There are 18 residues in the CDR3. The V end was cut by 0 bases, the J end by 11 bases, with 25 bases between. CDR3 amino acids: CASSQDWPGAGPLEKLFF. The CDR3 DNA reads as TGCGCCAGCAGCCAAGATTGGCCAGGGGCAGGACCTTTAGAGAAACTGTTTTTT.

This CDR3 is CASSPGDEQYF. The CDR3 nucleotides are TGTGCCAGCAGCCCGGGTGACGAGCAGTACTTC. V and J are TRBV7-2 and TRBJ2-7, with unresolved D. V was trimmed by 5 bases and J by 5 bases, leaving 7 bases between them. The CDR3 runs to 11 residues. CDR1 and CDR2 from the germline V gene are SGHTA and FQGNSA.

The chain links TRBV5-5 to TRBJ1-2; D remains unclear. CDR1 and CDR2 (germline): SGHKS, YYEKEE (reference sequence). The CDR3 is 14 amino acids. V dropped 4 bases and J dropped 8 bases, with 18 bases sitting between them. For the CDR3, the DNA is TGTGCCAGCAGCATCGCCTCTGGTGAGGTGGGCTACACCTTC. The encoded protein is CASSIASGEVGYTF.